The entry below gives a single TCR beta chain sequence along with its context. Its specificity is not known. Per the germline V gene, CDR1 is MDHEN and CDR2 is SYDVKM. CDR3 length: 13 amino acids. With 3 bases removed from V and 7 bases from J, the gap between germline ends came to 10 bases. This sample is drawn from a study of T cell responses to AZD1222 COVID-19 vaccine. Whole-study results and caveats: Repertoire sampling was restricted to post-peak T cell response timepoints. Nearly half of spike-specific TCRs reportedly target variant regions that are unmutated in the B.1.351 and B.1.1.7 variants.

Produced via immunoSEQ multiplex PCR; TCRdb's table is partial and in-frame only. The sample has fewer than 90,000 clones, 70% to 90% seen once. The sample was peripheral blood, taken 28 days after the second AZD1222 dose. The receptor's source is an adult who received the AZD1222 COVID-19 vaccine. J is TRBJ2-4 and V is TRBV28, with TRBD1 as a possible D gene (5 bases). This chain's CDR3 is CASSFSGANIQYF. The CDR3 DNA reads TGTGCCAGCAGTTTTAGTGGGGCCAACATTCAGTACTTC. Drawing the rest from reference TRBV28 and TRBJ2-4, the complete variable domain is DVKVTQSSRYLVKRTGEKVFLECVQDMDHENMFWYRQDPGLGLRLIYFSYDVKMKEKGDIPEGYSVSREKKERFSLILESASTNQTSMYLCASSFSGANIQYFGAGTRLSVL.